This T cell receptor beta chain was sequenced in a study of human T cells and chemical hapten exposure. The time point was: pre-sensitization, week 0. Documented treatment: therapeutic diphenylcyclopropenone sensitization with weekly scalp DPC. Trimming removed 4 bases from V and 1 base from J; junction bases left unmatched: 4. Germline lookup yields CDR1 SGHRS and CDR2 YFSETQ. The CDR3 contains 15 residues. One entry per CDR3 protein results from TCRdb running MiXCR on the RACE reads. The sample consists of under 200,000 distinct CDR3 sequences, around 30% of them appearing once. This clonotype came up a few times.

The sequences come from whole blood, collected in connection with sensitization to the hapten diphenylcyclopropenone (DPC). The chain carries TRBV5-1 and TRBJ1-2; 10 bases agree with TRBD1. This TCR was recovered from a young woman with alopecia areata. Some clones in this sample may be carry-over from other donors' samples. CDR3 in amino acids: CASSMGQGNNYGYTF. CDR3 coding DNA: TGCGCCAGCAGCATGGGACAGGGGAATAACTATGGCTACACCTTC.